The rows below give T cell receptor beta chains drawn from one sample of a study of cytomegalovirus exposure and HLA in healthy donors. The repertoire was sequenced with immunoSEQ multiplex PCR; TCRdb's copy has only in-frame clones and lacks some. The data show some 110,000 clones, about 13% seen once. The sequenced material came from PBMCs. Receptors were obtained from a man between 40 and 49 years old in good health and CMV-seropositive. The CDR3 runs from the conserved cysteine through the conserved F or W. Each record gives: D gene, clone size, V gene, J gene, CDR3 protein, CDR3 DNA. A D gene is named only where the DNA matches it firmly. Clone size is shown for a subset of rows, as once, few, many or a class of expanded clone.

d_gene: .; abundance: once; v_gene: TRBV27; j_gene: TRBJ2-7; CDR3aa: CASSSIPSYEQYF; CDR3nt: TGTGCCAGCAGTTCCATCCCCTCCTACGAGCAGTACTTC
d_gene: .; abundance: few; v_gene: TRBV29-1; j_gene: TRBJ2-7; CDR3aa: CSAGTQNPYEQYF; CDR3nt: TGCAGCGCCGGGACACAAAATCCCTACGAGCAGTACTTC
d_gene: .; abundance: .; v_gene: TRBV30; j_gene: TRBJ2-1; CDR3aa: CAWSPNPGEQFF; CDR3nt: TGTGCCTGGAGTCCAAACCCAGGCGAGCAGTTCTTC
d_gene: TRBD1; abundance: .; v_gene: TRBV7-8; j_gene: TRBJ1-4; CDR3aa: CASSLAQGAEKLFF; CDR3nt: TGTGCCAGCAGCTTAGCACAGGGGGCGGAAAAACTGTTTTTT
d_gene: TRBD2; abundance: .; v_gene: TRBV6-1; j_gene: TRBJ2-3; CDR3aa: CASGAGVGKTDTQYF; CDR3nt: TGTGCCAGCGGTGCGGGAGTTGGGAAAACAGATACGCAGTATTTT
d_gene: TRBD2; abundance: .; v_gene: TRBV7-9; j_gene: TRBJ2-3; CDR3aa: CASSFQAGGTDTQYF; CDR3nt: TGTGCCAGCAGCTTCCAAGCGGGAGGGACAGATACGCAGTATTTT
d_gene: TRBD2; abundance: .; v_gene: TRBV5-4; j_gene: TRBJ2-5; CDR3aa: CASSFGLAGSQETQYF; CDR3nt: TGTGCCAGCAGCTTCGGACTAGCGGGATCCCAAGAGACCCAGTACTTC
d_gene: TRBD2; abundance: .; v_gene: TRBV2; j_gene: TRBJ2-3; CDR3aa: CASTGPGTSITDTQYF; CDR3nt: TGTGCCAGCACCGGGCCGGGGACTAGCATCACAGATACGCAGTATTTT
d_gene: TRBD1; abundance: few; v_gene: TRBV19; j_gene: TRBJ1-5; CDR3aa: CASSIKVGQANQPQHF; CDR3nt: TGTGCCAGTAGTATTAAAGTGGGACAGGCTAATCAGCCCCAGCATTTT
d_gene: .; abundance: .; v_gene: TRBV18; j_gene: TRBJ2-5; CDR3aa: CASSPTQAYQETQYF; CDR3nt: TGTGCCAGCTCACCAACACAGGCGTACCAAGAGACCCAGTACTTC
d_gene: TRBD1; abundance: .; v_gene: TRBV6-1; j_gene: TRBJ1-1; CDR3aa: CASSPLTGVVTEAFF; CDR3nt: TGTGCCAGCAGCCCTTTAACAGGGGTCGTAACTGAAGCTTTCTTT
d_gene: .; abundance: few; v_gene: TRBV14; j_gene: TRBJ1-1; CDR3aa: CASSQLTGGGTEAFF; CDR3nt: TGTGCCAGCAGCCAACTTACAGGCGGCGGCACTGAAGCTTTCTTT
d_gene: TRBD1; abundance: few; v_gene: TRBV5-1; j_gene: TRBJ2-6; CDR3aa: CASSLESTGGAGANVLTF; CDR3nt: TGCGCCAGCAGCTTGGAGTCGACAGGGGGAGCGGGGGCCAACGTCCTGACTTTC
d_gene: TRBD1; abundance: few; v_gene: TRBV7-6; j_gene: TRBJ1-3; CDR3aa: CASSLGTGFGNTIYF; CDR3nt: TGTGCCAGCAGCTTAGGGACAGGGTTCGGAAACACCATATATTTT
d_gene: .; abundance: few; v_gene: TRBV28; j_gene: TRBJ2-7; CDR3aa: CASSLRSSLRYEQYF; CDR3nt: TGTGCCAGCAGTTTACGTTCTAGCTTGCGATACGAGCAGTACTTC
d_gene: .; abundance: .; v_gene: TRBV9; j_gene: TRBJ2-5; CDR3aa: CASSVDANQETQYF; CDR3nt: TGTGCCAGCAGCGTAGATGCTAACCAAGAGACCCAGTACTTC
d_gene: TRBD2; abundance: .; v_gene: TRBV29-1; j_gene: TRBJ2-5; CDR3aa: CSVQTSGEETQYF; CDR3nt: TGCAGCGTCCAGACTAGCGGGGAAGAGACCCAGTACTTC
d_gene: TRBD1; abundance: few; v_gene: TRBV7-2; j_gene: TRBJ1-2; CDR3aa: CASSSTRGRGGRSYYGYTF; CDR3nt: TGTGCCAGCAGCTCCACCCGGGGTAGAGGGGGCAGGTCGTACTATGGCTACACCTTC
d_gene: .; abundance: .; v_gene: TRBV6-5; j_gene: TRBJ2-3; CDR3aa: CASSYGQSGADTQYF; CDR3nt: TGTGCCAGCAGTTACGGACAGAGCGGGGCAGATACGCAGTATTTT
d_gene: TRBD1; abundance: .; v_gene: TRBV19; j_gene: TRBJ2-3; CDR3aa: CASSIRGPGGTDTQYF; CDR3nt: TGTGCCAGTAGTATCAGGGGGCCAGGGGGCACAGATACGCAGTATTTT
d_gene: .; abundance: .; v_gene: TRBV7-9; j_gene: TRBJ1-5; CDR3aa: CASSPILTGGNYNQPQHF; CDR3nt: TGTGCCAGCAGCCCTATCCTTACGGGGGGTAATTATAATCAGCCCCAGCATTTT
d_gene: TRBD2; abundance: .; v_gene: TRBV6-5; j_gene: TRBJ2-3; CDR3aa: CASSGGGRDTQYF; CDR3nt: TGTGCCAGCAGCGGCGGGGGAAGAGATACGCAGTATTTT
d_gene: .; abundance: few; v_gene: TRBV19; j_gene: TRBJ1-5; CDR3aa: CASSMGQTNQPQHF; CDR3nt: TGTGCCAGTAGTATGGGGCAGACCAATCAGCCCCAGCATTTT
d_gene: TRBD1; abundance: few; v_gene: TRBV18; j_gene: TRBJ2-4; CDR3aa: CASSPREGTDFNF; CDR3nt: TGTGCCAGCTCACCCCGGGAAGGGACAGACTTCAACTTC
d_gene: .; abundance: .; v_gene: TRBV5-1; j_gene: TRBJ2-1; CDR3aa: CASSFKASRFDYNEQFF; CDR3nt: TGCGCCAGCAGCTTTAAAGCTAGCCGCTTCGACTACAATGAGCAGTTCTTC
d_gene: TRBD2; abundance: few; v_gene: TRBV10-1; j_gene: TRBJ2-1; CDR3aa: CASSGGGSGSSYNEQFF; CDR3nt: TGCGCCAGCAGCGGAGGGGGAAGCGGGAGCTCCTACAATGAGCAGTTCTTC
d_gene: .; abundance: .; v_gene: TRBV19; j_gene: TRBJ1-4; CDR3aa: CASSIEKGPNEKLFF; CDR3nt: TGTGCCAGTAGTATAGAAAAGGGGCCGAATGAAAAACTGTTTTTT
d_gene: .; abundance: .; v_gene: TRBV28; j_gene: TRBJ2-1; CDR3aa: CASSSSPFRPGDEQFF; CDR3nt: TGTGCCAGCAGTTCCAGCCCCTTCAGGCCAGGGGATGAGCAGTTCTTC
d_gene: TRBD1; abundance: few; v_gene: TRBV28; j_gene: TRBJ1-1; CDR3aa: CASRFRDRGKLNTEAFF; CDR3nt: TGTGCCAGCAGATTCCGGGACAGGGGGAAGTTGAACACTGAAGCTTTCTTT
d_gene: TRBD2; abundance: few; v_gene: TRBV10-3; j_gene: TRBJ2-7; CDR3aa: CAISESETSVQYF; CDR3nt: TGTGCCATCAGTGAGTCAGAGACTAGCGTTCAGTACTTC
d_gene: TRBD2; abundance: many; v_gene: TRBV18; j_gene: TRBJ2-7; CDR3aa: CASSPTGGTGYEQYF; CDR3nt: TGTGCCAGCTCACCAACGGGGGGGACGGGTTACGAGCAGTACTTC
d_gene: TRBD1; abundance: .; v_gene: TRBV12-5; j_gene: TRBJ2-2; CDR3aa: CASGFVSGGTGELFF; CDR3nt: TGTGCTAGTGGTTTCGTTTCAGGGGGCACCGGGGAGCTGTTTTTT
d_gene: TRBD1; abundance: few; v_gene: TRBV6-5; j_gene: TRBJ1-5; CDR3aa: CASRGQGLQPQHF; CDR3nt: TGTGCCAGCAGGGGACAGGGATTGCAGCCCCAGCATTTT
d_gene: .; abundance: few; v_gene: TRBV6-5; j_gene: TRBJ1-2; CDR3aa: CASQRSRSDGYTF; CDR3nt: TGTGCCTCCCAGAGGTCCAGATCTGATGGCTACACCTTC
d_gene: TRBD1; abundance: few; v_gene: TRBV28; j_gene: TRBJ1-1; CDR3aa: CASSLLDRPPFEAFF; CDR3nt: TGTGCCAGCAGTTTATTGGACAGGCCACCTTTTGAAGCTTTCTTT
d_gene: TRBD1; abundance: few; v_gene: TRBV13; j_gene: TRBJ2-7; CDR3aa: CASSSVGQRYEQYF; CDR3nt: TGTGCCAGCAGCTCAGTGGGACAGCGCTACGAGCAGTACTTC
d_gene: TRBD2; abundance: .; v_gene: TRBV29-1; j_gene: TRBJ2-5; CDR3aa: CSVDGLAGGPRVQYF; CDR3nt: TGCAGCGTTGACGGACTAGCGGGAGGTCCCAGGGTCCAGTACTTC
d_gene: .; abundance: few; v_gene: TRBV7-2; j_gene: TRBJ1-2; CDR3aa: CASSLGFGRSYGYTF; CDR3nt: TGTGCCAGCAGCTTAGGTTTTGGCAGATCTTATGGCTACACCTTC
d_gene: TRBD2; abundance: many; v_gene: TRBV9; j_gene: TRBJ2-3; CDR3aa: CASSVETGLSTDTQYF; CDR3nt: TGTGCCAGCAGCGTAGAAACGGGACTAAGCACAGATACGCAGTATTTT
d_gene: TRBD2; abundance: .; v_gene: TRBV18; j_gene: TRBJ2-5; CDR3aa: CASSQLTPGLLEETQYF; CDR3nt: TGTGCCAGCTCGCAGCTTACTCCGGGACTACTAGAAGAGACCCAGTACTTC
d_gene: TRBD2; abundance: .; v_gene: TRBV28; j_gene: TRBJ2-7; CDR3aa: CASSPASGMGSYEQYF; CDR3nt: TGTGCCAGCAGCCCGGCTAGCGGAATGGGCTCCTACGAGCAGTACTTC
d_gene: .; abundance: few; v_gene: TRBV6-5; j_gene: TRBJ2-7; CDR3aa: CASRRDGEQYF; CDR3nt: TGTGCCAGCAGGAGGGATGGGGAGCAGTACTTC
d_gene: .; abundance: few; v_gene: TRBV27; j_gene: TRBJ1-2; CDR3aa: CASSFGPPGGYGYTF; CDR3nt: TGTGCCAGCAGTTTTGGTCCTCCTGGCGGCTATGGCTACACCTTC
d_gene: .; abundance: .; v_gene: TRBV29-1; j_gene: TRBJ2-6; CDR3aa: CSGSLQGLDLGSGANVLTF; CDR3nt: TGCAGCGGATCTTTACAAGGTCTAGATCTAGGTTCTGGGGCCAACGTCCTGACTTTC
d_gene: .; abundance: few; v_gene: TRBV6-1; j_gene: TRBJ1-2; CDR3aa: CASSELGGVTNYGYTF; CDR3nt: TGTGCCAGCAGTGAATTAGGCGGGGTAACTAACTATGGCTACACCTTC
d_gene: .; abundance: few; v_gene: TRBV29-1; j_gene: TRBJ2-2; CDR3aa: CSVVGEGGELFF; CDR3nt: TGCAGCGTTGTAGGGGAAGGCGGGGAGCTGTTTTTT
d_gene: TRBD1; abundance: .; v_gene: TRBV9; j_gene: TRBJ1-2; CDR3aa: CASSVETGEGYTF; CDR3nt: TGTGCCAGCAGCGTAGAAACAGGGGAAGGCTACACCTTC
d_gene: TRBD1; abundance: .; v_gene: TRBV7-9; j_gene: TRBJ1-4; CDR3aa: CADSRTGEEKLFF; CDR3nt: TGTGCCGACAGTAGGACAGGGGAAGAAAAACTGTTTTTT
d_gene: .; abundance: few; v_gene: TRBV29-1; j_gene: TRBJ2-1; CDR3aa: CSAGGRSYNEQFF; CDR3nt: TGCAGCGCGGGTGGGAGGTCCTACAATGAGCAGTTCTTC
d_gene: .; abundance: .; v_gene: TRBV6-5; j_gene: TRBJ1-1; CDR3aa: CASRTIQGSGTEAFF; CDR3nt: TGTGCCAGCAGAACGATACAGGGAAGCGGCACTGAAGCTTTCTTT
d_gene: .; abundance: .; v_gene: TRBV27; j_gene: TRBJ1-5; CDR3aa: CASSLSREDQPPNF; CDR3nt: TGTGCCAGCAGTTTAAGCAGGGAGGATCAGCCCCCGAATTTT
d_gene: TRBD1; abundance: .; v_gene: TRBV5-6; j_gene: TRBJ2-7; CDR3aa: CASSQRGQINEQYF; CDR3nt: TGTGCCAGCAGCCAGAGGGGACAGATAAACGAGCAGTACTTC
d_gene: TRBD1; abundance: .; v_gene: TRBV5-6; j_gene: TRBJ1-5; CDR3aa: CASSLGTGGFKRQPQHF; CDR3nt: TGTGCCAGCAGCTTGGGGACAGGGGGCTTCAAACGTCAGCCCCAGCATTTT
d_gene: TRBD1; abundance: few; v_gene: TRBV4-1; j_gene: TRBJ1-2; CDR3aa: CASSHPWTGINYGYTF; CDR3nt: TGCGCCAGCAGCCACCCCTGGACAGGGATTAACTATGGCTACACCTTC